One sample yielded the 8 T cell receptor beta chains listed below, sequenced in a study of blood T cell repertoires in COVID-19. TCRdb keeps only in-frame clones here, not all; method: immunoSEQ multiplex PCR. Of almost 400,000 clones in the sample, nearly 90% were seen once. The sequenced sample consisted of PBMCs or T cells enriched from blood (not recorded which). The source is a woman in her twenties or thirties who had recovered from COVID-19.

This chain joins TRBV3-1 (or the pseudogene TRBV3-2) and TRBJ2-7; D gene ambiguous. Looked up from germline, CDR1 is LGHDT and CDR2 is YNNKEL (reference sequence). The CDR3 is made up of 12 amino acids. Trimming cost V 3 bases and J 1 base, with 4 bases left between them. The CDR3 DNA follows: TGTGCCAGCAGCCAGAGATCCTACGAGCAGTACTTC. Residues: CASSQRSYEQYF.

The V and J genes are TRBV2 and TRBJ2-2; D may be TRBD1 (6 bases). The CDR3 consists of 13 residues. Germline V gives CDR1 SNHLY, CDR2 FYNNEI. V was pared by 5 bases and J by 6 bases, with 10 bases between. CDR3 nucleotide sequence: TGTGCCAGCAGTCCACAGGGCCCCGGGGAGCTGTTTTTT. Encoded protein: CASSPQGPGELFF.

V and J are TRBV12-3 or TRBV12-4 and TRBJ2-1; D gene unclear. The CDR3 runs to 12 residues. V lost 4 bases and J lost 4, with 5 bases in between. As DNA, the CDR3 is TGTGCCAGCAGTTCTTTATACAATGAGCAGTTCTTC. This encodes CASSSLYNEQFF.

CDR3 nucleotides: TGTGCCAGCAGGCGTCAGGGGACCAACTATGGCTACACCTTC. Protein: CASRRQGTNYGYTF. J is TRBJ1-2 and V is TRBV5-4, with a weak D call TRBD1 (6 bases). V lost 5 bases to trimming and J lost 2 bases, with 13 bases between them. In germline, CDR1 is SGHNT, CDR2 YYREEE (reference sequence). The CDR3 contains 14 residues.

V and J are TRBV7-2 and TRBJ2-7; the D gene is possibly TRBD2 (6 bases). V was clipped by 10 bases and J by 2 bases, with 18 bases between them. The CDR3 loop spans 14 amino acids. Looked up from germline, CDR1 is SGHTA and CDR2 is FQGNSA. The CDR3 loop is CATLPGAGTYEQYF. The CDR3 DNA sequence: TGTGCCACCCTCCCTGGGGCGGGGACCTACGAGCAGTACTTC.

V is TRBV3-1 (or the pseudogene TRBV3-2) and J is TRBJ1-2, with D possibly TRBD1 on 5 matching bases. V was clipped by 7 bases and J by 6 bases, with 6 bases between them. Looked up from germline, CDR1 is LGHDT and CDR2 is YNNKEL (reference sequence). The CDR3 consists of 10 residues. The CDR3 spells CASKQDGYTF. As DNA, the CDR3 is TGTGCCAGCAAACAGGATGGCTACACCTTC.

Only a few counts were recorded for this clone. J is TRBJ2-7 and V is TRBV4-1; 7 bases are shared with TRBD1. Trimming at V came to 0 bases and at J to 3 bases, leaving 5 bases not matched to a gene. The CDR3 spans 15 residues. Germline V gene sequence: CDR1 MGHRA, CDR2 YSYEKL. In nucleotides, the CDR3 is TGCGCCAGCAGCCAAGACCCGGGACAGATCTACGAGCAGTACTTC. This gives the protein CASSQDPGQIYEQYF.

The chain uses TRBV6-2 or TRBV6-3 and TRBJ1-5; 9 positions match TRBD1. Losses at the gene ends were 5 bases for V and 0 bases for J; bases not matched to a gene: 11. Per the germline V gene, CDR1 is MNHEY and CDR2 is SVGEGT. The CDR3 totals 18 residues. CDR3 bases: TGTGCCAGCAGTACCCCGACAGGGGGTCAACATAGCAATCAGCCCCAGCATTTT. This codes for CASSTPTGGQHSNQPQHF.